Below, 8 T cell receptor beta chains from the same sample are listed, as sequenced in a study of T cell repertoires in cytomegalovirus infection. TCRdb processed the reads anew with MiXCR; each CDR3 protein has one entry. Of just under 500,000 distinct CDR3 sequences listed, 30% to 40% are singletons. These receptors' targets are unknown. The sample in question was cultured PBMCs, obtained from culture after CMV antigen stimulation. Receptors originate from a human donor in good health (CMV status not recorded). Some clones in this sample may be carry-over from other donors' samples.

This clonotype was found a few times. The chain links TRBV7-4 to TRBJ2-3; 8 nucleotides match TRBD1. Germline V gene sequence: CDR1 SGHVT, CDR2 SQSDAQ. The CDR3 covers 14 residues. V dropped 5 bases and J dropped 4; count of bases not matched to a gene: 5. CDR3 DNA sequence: TGTGCCAGCAGCGAGACAGGGGTGGCAGATACGCAGTATTTT. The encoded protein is CASSETGVADTQYF.

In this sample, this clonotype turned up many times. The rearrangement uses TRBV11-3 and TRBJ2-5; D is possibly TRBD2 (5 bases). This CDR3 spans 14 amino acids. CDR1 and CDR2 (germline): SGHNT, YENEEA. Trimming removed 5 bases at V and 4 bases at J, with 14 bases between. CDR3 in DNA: TGTGCCAGCAGCCCAGGAGGTAGCGCAGAGACCCAGTACTTC. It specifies CASSPGGSAETQYF.

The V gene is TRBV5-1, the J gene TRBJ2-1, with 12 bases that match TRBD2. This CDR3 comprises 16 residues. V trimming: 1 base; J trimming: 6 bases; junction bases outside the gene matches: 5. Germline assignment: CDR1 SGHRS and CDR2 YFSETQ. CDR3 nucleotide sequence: TGCGCCAGCAGCTTGCCTAGCGGGAGGGCAGGCAATGAGCAGTTCTTC. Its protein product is CASSLPSGRAGNEQFF. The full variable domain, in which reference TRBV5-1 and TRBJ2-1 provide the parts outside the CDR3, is KAGVTQTPRYLIKTRGQQVTLSCSPISGHRSVSWYQQTPGQGLQFLFEYFSETQRNKGNFPGRFSGRQFSNSRSEMNVSTLELGDSALYLCASSLPSGRAGNEQFFGPGTRLTVL.

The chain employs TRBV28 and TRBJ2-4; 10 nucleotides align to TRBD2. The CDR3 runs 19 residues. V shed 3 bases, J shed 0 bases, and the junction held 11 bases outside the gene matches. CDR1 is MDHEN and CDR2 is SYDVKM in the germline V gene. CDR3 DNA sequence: TGTGCCAGCAGTTTGGGGGCTAGCGGGAGCCCCGTAGCCAAAAACATTCAGTACTTC. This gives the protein CASSLGASGSPVAKNIQYF. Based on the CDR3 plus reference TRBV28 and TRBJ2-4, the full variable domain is DVKVTQSSRYLVKRTGEKVFLECVQDMDHENMFWYRQDPGLGLRLIYFSYDVKMKEKGDIPEGYSVSREKKERFSLILESASTNQTSMYLCASSLGASGSPVAKNIQYFGAGTRLSVL.

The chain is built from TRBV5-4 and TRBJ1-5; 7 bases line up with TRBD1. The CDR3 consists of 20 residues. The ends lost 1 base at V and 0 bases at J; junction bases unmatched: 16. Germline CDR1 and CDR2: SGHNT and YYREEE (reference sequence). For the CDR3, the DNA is TGTGCCAGCAGCTTGAAAAAACAGGGGTTATGGGATTATAGCAATCAGCCCCAGCATTTT. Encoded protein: CASSLKKQGLWDYSNQPQHF.

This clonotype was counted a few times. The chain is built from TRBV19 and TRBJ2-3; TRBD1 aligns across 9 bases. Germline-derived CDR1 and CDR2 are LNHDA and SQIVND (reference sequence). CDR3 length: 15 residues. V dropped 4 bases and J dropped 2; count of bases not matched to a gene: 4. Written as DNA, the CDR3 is TGTGCCAGTAGTACCGGACAGGGGTCCACAGATACGCAGTATTTT. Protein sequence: CASSTGQGSTDTQYF.

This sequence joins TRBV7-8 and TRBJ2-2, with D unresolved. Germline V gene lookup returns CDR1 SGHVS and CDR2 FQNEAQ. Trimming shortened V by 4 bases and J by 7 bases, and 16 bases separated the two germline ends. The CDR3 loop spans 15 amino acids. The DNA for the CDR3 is TGTGCCAGCAGCTACTACGACCGTTTGGTCGGGGAGCTGTTTTTT. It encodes CASSYYDRLVGELFF. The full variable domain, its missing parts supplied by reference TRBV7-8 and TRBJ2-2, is GAGVSQSPRYKVAKRGQDVALRCDPISGHVSLFWYQQALGQGPEFLTYFQNEAQLDKSGLPSDRFFAERPEGSVSTLKIQRTQQEDSAVYLCASSYYDRLVGELFFGEGSRLTVL.

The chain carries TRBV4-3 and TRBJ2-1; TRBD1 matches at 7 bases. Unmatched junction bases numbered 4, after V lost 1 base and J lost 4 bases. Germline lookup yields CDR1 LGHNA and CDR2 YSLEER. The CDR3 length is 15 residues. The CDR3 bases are TGCGCCAGCAGCCAAGCGACGACAGGGTACAATGAGCAGTTCTTC. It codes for CASSQATTGYNEQFF.